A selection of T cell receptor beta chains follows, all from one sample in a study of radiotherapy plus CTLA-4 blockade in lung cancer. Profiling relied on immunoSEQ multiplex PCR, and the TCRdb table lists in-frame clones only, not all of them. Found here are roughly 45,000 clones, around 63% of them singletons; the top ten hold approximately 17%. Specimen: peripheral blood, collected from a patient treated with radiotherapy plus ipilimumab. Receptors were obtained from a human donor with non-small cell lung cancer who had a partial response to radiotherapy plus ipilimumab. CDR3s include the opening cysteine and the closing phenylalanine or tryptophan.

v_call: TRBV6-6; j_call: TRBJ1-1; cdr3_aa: CASSQGQTLEREAFF
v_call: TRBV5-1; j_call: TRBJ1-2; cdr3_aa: CASSLGGTANYGYTF
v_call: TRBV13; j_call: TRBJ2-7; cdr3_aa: CASSSSGTTYEQYF
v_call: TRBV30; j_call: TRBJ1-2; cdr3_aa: CAWINTGFYGYTF
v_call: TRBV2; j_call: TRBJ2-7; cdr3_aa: CASSPPGQGGQGQYF
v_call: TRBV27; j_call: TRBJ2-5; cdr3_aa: CASSPLFAGGETQYF
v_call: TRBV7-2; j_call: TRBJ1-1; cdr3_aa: CASSHRDDNTEAFF
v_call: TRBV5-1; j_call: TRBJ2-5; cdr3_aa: CASSQAGGETQYF
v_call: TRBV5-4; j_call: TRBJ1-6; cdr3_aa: CASSFMGEVSPLHF
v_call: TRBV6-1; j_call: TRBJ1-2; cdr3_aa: CASSEAGGSYGYTF
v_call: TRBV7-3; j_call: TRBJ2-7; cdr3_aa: CASSLNSFSYEQYF
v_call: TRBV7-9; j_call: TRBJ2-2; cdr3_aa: CASIRSPSSGRKLGELFF
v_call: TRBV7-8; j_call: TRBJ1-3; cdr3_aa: CASSLRLGDPTGNTIYF
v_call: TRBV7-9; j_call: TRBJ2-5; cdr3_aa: CASSLGAGVGETQYF
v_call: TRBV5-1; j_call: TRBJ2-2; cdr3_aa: CASSVTGTTTGELFF
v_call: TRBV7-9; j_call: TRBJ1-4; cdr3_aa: CASSSVVQGEEKLFF
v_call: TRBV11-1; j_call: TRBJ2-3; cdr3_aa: CASMGRSTDTQYF
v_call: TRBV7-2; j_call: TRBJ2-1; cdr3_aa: CASSLDGAGGSFRNEQFF
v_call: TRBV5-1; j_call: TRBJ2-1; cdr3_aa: CASSLGGTGVHNEQFF
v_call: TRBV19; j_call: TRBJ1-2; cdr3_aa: CASSPDRVRGYTF
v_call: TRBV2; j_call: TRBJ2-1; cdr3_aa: CASVAGPGQEQFF
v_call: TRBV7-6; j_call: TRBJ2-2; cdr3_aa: CASSLRGQVGGELFF
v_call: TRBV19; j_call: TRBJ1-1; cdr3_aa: CASSSRQTVNTEAFF
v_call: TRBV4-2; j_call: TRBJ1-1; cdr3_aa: CASSQLRARDMNTEAFF
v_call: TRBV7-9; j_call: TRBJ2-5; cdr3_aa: CASSPRDSIEETQYF
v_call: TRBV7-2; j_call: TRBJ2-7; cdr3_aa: CASSPGWGQGVSYEQYF
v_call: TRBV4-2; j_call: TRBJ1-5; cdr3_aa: CASSQDLGSGYQPQHF
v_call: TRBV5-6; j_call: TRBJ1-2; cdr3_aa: CASSLGGVRYGYTF
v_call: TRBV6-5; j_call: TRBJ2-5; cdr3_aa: CASSLPGSPETQYF
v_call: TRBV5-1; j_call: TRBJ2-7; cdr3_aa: CASSFRQGYEQYF
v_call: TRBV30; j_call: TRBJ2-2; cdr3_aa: CAWYLERTGELFF
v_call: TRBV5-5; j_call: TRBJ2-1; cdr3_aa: CASSQDLILLAGALEQFF
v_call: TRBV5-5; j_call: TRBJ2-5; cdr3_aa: CASSLNLYQETQYF
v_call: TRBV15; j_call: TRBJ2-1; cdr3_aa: CATSRDLGGRSNEQFF
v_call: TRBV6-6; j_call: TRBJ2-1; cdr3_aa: CASSNPRGDHNEQFF
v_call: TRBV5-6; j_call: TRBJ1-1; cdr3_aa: CASSEPPWSDEAFF
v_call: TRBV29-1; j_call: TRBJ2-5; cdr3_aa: CSVGTSGGQETRYF
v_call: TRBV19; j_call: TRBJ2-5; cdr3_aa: CASSINSQETQYF
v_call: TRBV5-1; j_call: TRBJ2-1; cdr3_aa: CASSLANPGDNEQFF
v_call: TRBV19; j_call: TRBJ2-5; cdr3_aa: CASKLAGEETQYF
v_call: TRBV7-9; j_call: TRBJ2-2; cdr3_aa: CASSPLLAGGSGELFF